The clone carrying this T cell receptor (beta chain) was detected ten times or more. Its antigen remains unidentified. The data are from a study of metastatic and nonmetastatic thyroid tumors. About the research overall: Malignant thyroid and benign thyroid patients provided blood and tumor or nodule tissue whose repertoires were compared. Study observations and caveats: Across blood and tumor, TCR beta diversity in malignant thyroid tumors was reportedly significantly higher than in benign nodules.

In the original workflow: A classifier for distant metastasis in papillary thyroid cancer was constructed using CDR3 differences observed across clinicopathological groups. TCRdb re-called the PCR reads through MiXCR. TCRdb, not the authors, supplied the V and J calls. Of about 25,000 clones in the sample, around 20% are singletons; the top ten hold approximately 12%. Each patient went into thyroid surgery without having received any treatment. The sample taken for sequencing was blood. This TCR came from a male donor with papillary thyroid cancer or a benign thyroid nodule (not recorded which). Some clones in this sample may be carry-over from other donors' samples.

DNA for the CDR3: TGTGCCAGCTCGTCCCCGGGGGGAGGGACCTACGAGCAGTACTTC. The encoded protein is CASSSPGGGTYEQYF. The chain combines TRBV6-1 with TRBJ2-7, with 7 nucleotides matching TRBD2. CDR1 is MNHNS, CDR2 SASEGT, per germline. Unmatched junction bases numbered 12, after V lost 8 bases and J lost 2 bases. The CDR3 has 15 amino acids.